A selection of T cell receptor beta chains follows, all from one sample in a study of T-cell reconstitution after alpha-beta-depleted transplantation in children. Via MiXCR, TCRdb re-called the PCR reads, giving one row per CDR3 protein. The table has 490,000 or so distinct CDR3 sequences, under 15% seen once. The specimen was PBMCs from the stem cell graft donor, collected from the stem cell graft. These receptors originate from a human donor who donated a stem cell graft to a child with combined immunodeficiency. CDR3s include the opening cysteine and the closing phenylalanine or tryptophan. The D gene is left open where the match is weak. Part of the rows lack a size; the others show once, few, many or a class for expanded clones.

d_call j_call clone_size v_call cdr3_nt cdr3_aa
TRBD2 TRBJ2-3 . TRBV28 TGTGCCAGCACTCAAAACCGAGCGGGGTACACAGATACGCAGTATTTT CASTQNRAGYTDTQYF
. TRBJ2-3 many TRBV7-3 TGTGCCAGCAGCCTAACCGCAGTTACTAGCACAGATACGCAGTATTTT CASSLTAVTSTDTQYF
TRBD1 TRBJ2-5 . TRBV30 TGTGCCTGGAGCCCTAAACGGACAGGGGAGGAGACCCAGTACTTC CAWSPKRTGEETQYF
TRBD2 TRBJ2-1 few TRBV12-3/TRBV12-4 TGTGCCAGCAGTTTAGGGGGAGTTGGCGGGAGGGCCTACAATGAGCAGTTCTTC CASSLGGVGGRAYNEQFF
TRBD1 TRBJ2-1 many TRBV7-2 TGTGCCAGCAGCTTTGGGACAGGGAACTACAATGAGCAGTTCTTC CASSFGTGNYNEQFF
TRBD1 TRBJ1-1 many TRBV6-5 TGTGCCAGCAGCCGGCAGGGGGCCCAGAACACTGAAGCTTTCTTT CASSRQGAQNTEAFF
TRBD1 TRBJ2-7 . TRBV7-2 TGTGCCATGGGCCCGGGCCCGGGACAGAACTACGAGCAGTACTTC CAMGPGPGQNYEQYF
. TRBJ2-3 few TRBV29-1 TGCAGCGTATTGGACACGAGCACAGATACGCAGTATTTT CSVLDTSTDTQYF
. TRBJ2-2 few TRBV5-6 TGTGCCAGCAGCTTGGCAGCGACGGAAACCGGGGAGCTGTTTTTT CASSLAATETGELFF
. TRBJ1-1 . TRBV12-5 TGTGCTAGTGGAATTGGAGTAGTGCAAGCTTTCTTT CASGIGVVQAFF
TRBD1 TRBJ2-7 . TRBV29-1 TGCAGCGTTGACCGGACAGGGGAGCCCTACGAGCAGTACTTC CSVDRTGEPYEQYF
. TRBJ2-7 many TRBV6-1 TGTGCCAGCCCGGAGGGGTACGAGCAGTACTTC CASPEGYEQYF
. TRBJ2-5 . TRBV21-1 TGTGCCAGCAGCGGACTAGCGGGAGGTTACCAAGAGACCCAGTACTTC CASSGLAGGYQETQYF
TRBD1 TRBJ1-4 few TRBV7-9 TGTGCCAGCAGCGTCGACAGGGGAGAAAAACTGTTTTTT CASSVDRGEKLFF
. TRBJ2-5 few TRBV5-6 TGTGCCAGCAGCTTGGTGGGGTGGGAAGAGACCCAGTACTTC CASSLVGWEETQYF
. TRBJ2-7 . TRBV4-3 TGCGCCAGCAGCCAAAACCTAGCCTACGAGCAGTACTTC CASSQNLAYEQYF
. TRBJ2-1 few TRBV7-2 TGTGCCAGCAGCTTAAATGGGCCGCCCAATGAGCAGTTCTTC CASSLNGPPNEQFF
. TRBJ2-2 . TRBV19 TGTGCCAGTAGTATTAAGGGGGTCTATACCGGGGAGCTGTTTTTT CASSIKGVYTGELFF
TRBD2 TRBJ2-7 . TRBV27 TGTGCCAGCAGTTTATCGAGGCTAGCGGGAGAAAACGAGCAGTACTTC CASSLSRLAGENEQYF
. TRBJ2-7 many TRBV20-1 TGCAGTGCTAGAGATCCCCTCGAGCAGTACTTC CSARDPLEQYF
. TRBJ1-4 . TRBV4-3 TGCGCCAGCAGCCAAGATGGGGACCCATTGAGGGAAAAACTGTTTTTT CASSQDGDPLREKLFF
TRBD2 TRBJ2-5 many TRBV5-1 TGCGCCAGTACCGACGGACTAGCGCCCCGGCGAGAGACCCAGTACTTC CASTDGLAPRRETQYF